These T cell receptor beta chains were read from a single sample in a study of blood T cell repertoires in COVID-19. Sequenced by immunoSEQ multiplex PCR; TCRdb stores in-frame clones only, minus some. The repertoire has 61,000 or so clones, approximately 79% of them found once; the top ten carry roughly 6%. What was sequenced was peripheral blood. These receptor sequences come from a woman aged 70 to 79 with acute or convalescent COVID-19. CDR3s leave out the opening cysteine and the closing phenylalanine or tryptophan. The order of the fields is V gene, J gene, CDR3 protein.

v_call: TRBV7-9; j_call: TRBJ1-2; cdr3_aa: ASNPADGGYT
v_call: TRBV13; j_call: TRBJ1-4; cdr3_aa: ASTLTGVGEKLF
v_call: TRBV20-1; j_call: TRBJ2-5; cdr3_aa: SSGDGETQY
v_call: TRBV11-3; j_call: TRBJ2-3; cdr3_aa: ASSSRGAGTDTQY
v_call: TRBV6-5; j_call: TRBJ2-3; cdr3_aa: ASRPRDRPTDTQY
v_call: TRBV5-5; j_call: TRBJ1-2; cdr3_aa: ASSIRDRDGYT
v_call: TRBV15; j_call: TRBJ1-2; cdr3_aa: ATSKVLSGLGYT
v_call: TRBV5-5; j_call: TRBJ2-6; cdr3_aa: ASSLDRANVLT
v_call: TRBV10-3; j_call: TRBJ2-2; cdr3_aa: AIRAGTGELF
v_call: TRBV20-1; j_call: TRBJ2-2; cdr3_aa: SVAGVGELF
v_call: TRBV7-2; j_call: TRBJ2-1; cdr3_aa: ASRRESGGASDEQF
v_call: TRBV6-2/TRBV6-3; j_call: TRBJ2-7; cdr3_aa: ASSDQRGGHYEQY
v_call: TRBV6-5; j_call: TRBJ1-1; cdr3_aa: AGGQGLGDTEAF
v_call: TRBV20-1; j_call: TRBJ2-5; cdr3_aa: SASLGGTTETQY
v_call: TRBV9; j_call: TRBJ2-7; cdr3_aa: ASSVVWPGTNMFLPYEQY
v_call: TRBV6-2/TRBV6-3; j_call: TRBJ2-7; cdr3_aa: ASSYSIREGAYEQY
v_call: TRBV7-3; j_call: TRBJ2-5; cdr3_aa: ASSLEGLETQY
v_call: TRBV19; j_call: TRBJ2-3; cdr3_aa: ASKTSGTDTQY
v_call: TRBV5-1; j_call: TRBJ1-1; cdr3_aa: ASSLGVGQGRSTEAF
v_call: TRBV9; j_call: TRBJ2-2; cdr3_aa: ASSVGSANTGELF
v_call: TRBV6-2/TRBV6-3; j_call: TRBJ2-7; cdr3_aa: ASSYSIQGAGYEQY
v_call: TRBV5-4; j_call: TRBJ2-7; cdr3_aa: ASSQDRVDEQY
v_call: TRBV6-4; j_call: TRBJ2-3; cdr3_aa: ASSDHGSTDTQY
v_call: TRBV27; j_call: TRBJ2-7; cdr3_aa: ASSFLGDEQY
v_call: TRBV14; j_call: TRBJ1-6; cdr3_aa: ASSQYLGGQSPLH
v_call: TRBV5-1; j_call: TRBJ2-5; cdr3_aa: ASSLSSAVETQY
v_call: TRBV6-2/TRBV6-3; j_call: TRBJ2-3; cdr3_aa: ASSFQVETQY
v_call: TRBV28; j_call: TRBJ1-6; cdr3_aa: ASSGGGGITSPLH
v_call: TRBV6-5; j_call: TRBJ1-6; cdr3_aa: ASSYRQFYNSPLH
v_call: TRBV14; j_call: TRBJ1-6; cdr3_aa: ASSKRWDNNSPLH
v_call: TRBV5-4; j_call: TRBJ1-6; cdr3_aa: ASSRPGDNSPLH
v_call: TRBV6-5; j_call: TRBJ1-4; cdr3_aa: ASRRTGVTNEKLF
v_call: TRBV7-2; j_call: TRBJ2-3; cdr3_aa: ASSLKQLPDTQY
v_call: TRBV5-1; j_call: TRBJ2-3; cdr3_aa: ASSLGGSGGTDTQY
v_call: TRBV4-3; j_call: TRBJ1-5; cdr3_aa: ASSQDVQGNQPQH
v_call: TRBV4-1; j_call: TRBJ1-1; cdr3_aa: ASSPMSDRNTHTEAF
v_call: TRBV19; j_call: TRBJ2-1; cdr3_aa: ASSTKTKLSQF
v_call: TRBV10-3; j_call: TRBJ1-1; cdr3_aa: AILSLRGGAF
v_call: TRBV6-5; j_call: TRBJ2-3; cdr3_aa: ASTSRGRRTDTQY
v_call: TRBV29-1; j_call: TRBJ2-1; cdr3_aa: SVTGTEGLGVNEQF
v_call: TRBV7-2; j_call: TRBJ1-5; cdr3_aa: ASSLNRGSNQPQH
v_call: TRBV14; j_call: TRBJ2-7; cdr3_aa: ASSKKNTLGHEQY
v_call: TRBV27; j_call: TRBJ2-1; cdr3_aa: ASSHTGGWNEQF
v_call: TRBV5-4; j_call: TRBJ2-7; cdr3_aa: ASSLAGGRREQY
v_call: TRBV9; j_call: TRBJ1-5; cdr3_aa: ASSVGPTGGQPQH
v_call: TRBV7-2; j_call: TRBJ2-1; cdr3_aa: ASSLVTPTHSSYNEQF
v_call: TRBV5-1; j_call: TRBJ2-1; cdr3_aa: ASSLQGNEQF
v_call: TRBV19; j_call: TRBJ2-5; cdr3_aa: ASSIGTGGGETQY
v_call: TRBV7-6; j_call: TRBJ1-1; cdr3_aa: ASSFSAGGGTEAF
v_call: TRBV20-1; j_call: TRBJ1-2; cdr3_aa: SATTGLGYT
v_call: TRBV7-3; j_call: TRBJ2-1; cdr3_aa: ASSQGYGVTEQF
v_call: TRBV24-1; j_call: TRBJ1-2; cdr3_aa: ATSGPDRGFHGYT
v_call: TRBV25-1; j_call: TRBJ2-3; cdr3_aa: ASSEFPGGITDTQY